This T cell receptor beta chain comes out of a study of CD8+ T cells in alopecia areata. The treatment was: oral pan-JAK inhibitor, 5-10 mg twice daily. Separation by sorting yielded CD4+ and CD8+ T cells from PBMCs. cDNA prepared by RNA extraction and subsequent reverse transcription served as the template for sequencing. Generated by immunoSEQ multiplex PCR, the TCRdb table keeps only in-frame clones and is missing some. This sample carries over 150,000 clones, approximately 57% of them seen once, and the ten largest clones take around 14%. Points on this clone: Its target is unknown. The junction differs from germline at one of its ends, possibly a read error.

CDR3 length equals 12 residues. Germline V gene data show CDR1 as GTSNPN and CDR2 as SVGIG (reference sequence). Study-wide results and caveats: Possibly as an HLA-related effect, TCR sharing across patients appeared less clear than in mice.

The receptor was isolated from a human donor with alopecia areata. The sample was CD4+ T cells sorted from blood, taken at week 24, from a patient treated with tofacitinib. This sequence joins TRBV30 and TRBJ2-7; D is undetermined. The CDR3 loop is CAWSYTPGTFAF. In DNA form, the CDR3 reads TGTGCCTGGAGTTATACCCCGGGTACCTTTGCCTTC.